The clone carrying this TCR beta chain was recorded once. This table comes from immunoSEQ multiplex PCR, and its TCRdb copy is limited to in-frame clones, with some not included. The sample comprises about 180,000 clones, roughly 82% of which are singletons, and 7% to 10% rests with the top ten. CDR1 and CDR2 (germline): LNHDA, SQIVND (reference sequence). Germline trimming cut 3 bases from V and 4 bases from J; bases unmatched to any gene: 5. This CDR3 has 14 amino acids. The study drew participants aged about 18 to 90 years from approximately 23 US areas. This sample was taken from a study of blood T cell repertoires in COVID-19.

The TCR sequence derives from a woman aged 30 to 39 who had recovered from COVID-19. Sequencing was performed on PBMCs or T cells enriched from blood (not recorded which). The chain is built from TRBV19 and TRBJ1-2; TRBD1 matches at 7 bases. The CDR3 region has the DNA TGTGCCAGTAGTATCTCAGGGGGGTCCTATGGCTACACCTTC. Translating gives CASSISGGSYGYTF.